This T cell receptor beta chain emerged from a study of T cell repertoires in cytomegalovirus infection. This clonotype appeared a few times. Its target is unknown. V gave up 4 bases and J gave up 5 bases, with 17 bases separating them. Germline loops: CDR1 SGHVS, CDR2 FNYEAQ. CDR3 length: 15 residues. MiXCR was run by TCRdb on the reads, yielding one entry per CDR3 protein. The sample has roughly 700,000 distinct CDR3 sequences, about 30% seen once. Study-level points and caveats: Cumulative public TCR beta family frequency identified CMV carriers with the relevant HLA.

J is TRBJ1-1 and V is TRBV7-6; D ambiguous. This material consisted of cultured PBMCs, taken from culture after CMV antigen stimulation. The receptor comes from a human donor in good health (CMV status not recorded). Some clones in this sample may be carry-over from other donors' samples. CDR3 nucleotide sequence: TGTGCCAGCAGCTCCCGGCGGATCCTCGGGACTGAAGCTTTCTTT. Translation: CASSSRRILGTEAFF. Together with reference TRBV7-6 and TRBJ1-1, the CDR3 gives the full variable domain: GAGVSQSPRYKVTKRGQDVALRCDPISGHVSLYWYRQALGQGPEFLTYFNYEAQQDKSGLPNDRFSAERPEGSISTLTIQRTEQRDSAMYRCASSSRRILGTEAFFGQGTRLTVV.